These 15 T cell receptor beta chains came from one sample sequenced in a study of cytomegalovirus exposure and HLA in healthy donors. The PCR contained 60 Vbeta and 13 Jbeta primers. Measured with immunoSEQ multiplex PCR; TCRdb has only the in-frame clones, and not every one. The sample yields a few hundred thousand clones, about 80% seen once. Sequencing was done on a sample of PBMCs. The receptors originated from a woman between 25 and 40 years old in good health and CMV-seronegative.

This clone appeared a single time. The chain uses TRBV29-1 and TRBJ1-2; maybe TRBD1 (6 bases). The germline CDR1 and CDR2 sequences are SQVTM and ANQGSEA. The CDR3 has 12 amino acids. CDR3: CSAQGSGYGYTF. CDR3 nucleotide sequence: TGCAGTGCACAGGGATCGGGCTATGGCTACACCTTC. Filled out from reference TRBV29-1 and TRBJ1-2, the complete variable domain reads SAVISQKPSRDICQRGTSLTIQCQVDSQVTMMFWYRQQPGQSLTLIATANQGSEATYESGFVIDKFPISRPNLTFSTLTVSNMSPEDSSIYLCSAQGSGYGYTFGSGTRLTVV.

The chain employs TRBV4-1 and TRBJ1-2; 7 nucleotides align to TRBD1. This CDR3 is built from 16 residues. CDR1 and CDR2 (germline): MGHRA, YSYEKL. V trimming: 1 base; J trimming: 5 bases; junction bases outside the gene matches: 10. CDR3 in DNA: TGCGCCAGCAGCCAAGGGCTCGACAGGGAAGGATATGGCTACACCTTC. Encoded protein: CASSQGLDREGYGYTF.

V and J are TRBV27 and TRBJ1-1; D ambiguous. V was cut by 1 base and J by 0 bases, with 9 bases left in between. The CDR3 runs to 15 residues. Germline V lookup: CDR1 MNHEY, CDR2 SMNVEV (reference sequence). The CDR3 protein is CASSLFGGLNTEAFF. For the CDR3, the DNA is TGTGCCAGCAGTTTATTTGGCGGTCTGAACACTGAAGCTTTCTTT.

The chain recombines TRBV29-1 with TRBJ2-7; 7 positions match TRBD1. The CDR3 runs to 12 residues. Trimming cost V 7 bases and J 0 bases; bases outside gene matches: 3. Germline V gives CDR1 SQVTM, CDR2 ANQGSEA. The CDR3 loop reads CSAGQASYEQYF. DNA of the CDR3: TGCAGCGCAGGACAGGCCTCCTACGAGCAGTACTTC.

This chain links TRBV18 with TRBJ2-7; D is ambiguous. The length of the CDR3 is 13 residues. V shed 4 bases and J shed 3 bases, with 10 bases lying between them. The germline V gene has CDR1 KGHSH and CDR2 LQKENI. CDR3 sequence reads: CASSLQNSYEQYF. CDR3 coding DNA: TGTGCCAGCTCACTACAGAACAGCTACGAGCAGTACTTC.

This chain uses TRBV6-1 with TRBJ2-7, with D possibly TRBD2 on 6 matching bases. The CDR3 runs to 14 residues. The V gene lost 7 bases and the J gene lost 1 base, with 14 bases spanning the gap. Germline CDR1 reads MNHNS; CDR2 reads SASEGT. In DNA, the CDR3 is TGTGCCAGCACCGCCCAGGCGGGGTCCTACGAGCAGTACTTC. Translating it yields CASTAQAGSYEQYF.

For the CDR3, the DNA is TGTGCCAGTAGTACCCGGACAGGGGGAGGAACTGGCTACACCTTC. Translating it yields CASSTRTGGGTGYTF. V and J are TRBV19 and TRBJ1-2, with TRBD1 identical over 10 bases. The CDR3 spans 15 residues. Germline assignment: CDR1 LNHDA and CDR2 SQIVND (reference sequence). After removal of 4 bases from V and 7 bases from J, the junction contained 9 bases not matched to a gene.

The J gene is TRBJ2-1, the V gene TRBV30; 9 positions agree with TRBD1. The germline V gene has CDR1 GTSNPN and CDR2 SVGIG (reference sequence). The CDR3 runs 14 residues. With 3 bases clipped from V and 8 bases from J, the junction kept 8 bases outside the gene matches. DNA of the CDR3: TGTGCCTGGAGAGCCGGGACAGGGTCTCATGAGCAGTTCTTC. Its protein product is CAWRAGTGSHEQFF.

The chain has TRBV7-6 and TRBJ1-2; possibly TRBD1 for D (5 bases). This CDR3 has 14 residues. The germline CDR1 and CDR2 sequences are SGHVS and FNYEAQ. Trimming stripped 0 bases from V and 4 bases from J, with 9 bases between. This CDR3 is CASSLAGQGYGYTF. Here the CDR3 DNA reads TGTGCCAGCAGCTTAGCAGGGCAGGGCTATGGCTACACCTTC.

The V call is TRBV2, the J call TRBJ2-1, with 8 bases aligning to TRBD2. Germline CDR1 and CDR2: SNHLY and FYNNEI. The ends lost 5 bases at V and 0 bases at J; junction bases unmatched: 21. The CDR3 sequence is 21 residues long. This chain's CDR3 is CASSRPGGNEHKKSSYNEQFF. CDR3 sequence (DNA): TGTGCCAGCAGTAGGCCGGGAGGGAATGAGCACAAGAAGAGCTCCTACAATGAGCAGTTCTTC.

The chain recombines TRBV2 with TRBJ2-7, with 8 bases lining up with TRBD2. The CDR3 totals 16 residues. V shed 2 bases, J shed 9 bases, and the junction held 15 bases outside the gene matches. From germline, CDR1 is SNHLY and CDR2 FYNNEI. CDR3 DNA: TGTGCCAGCAGTGAACAGGGTAGCGGGGTGGTTTGGGTGCAGTACTTC. This codes for CASSEQGSGVVWVQYF.

J is TRBJ1-2 and V is TRBV30, with 7 nucleotides matching TRBD1. Germline V gene sequence: CDR1 GTSNPN, CDR2 SVGIG (reference sequence). There are 13 residues in the CDR3. V shed 4 bases and J 5 bases; nucleotides not matched to a gene: 7. Written as DNA, the CDR3 is TGTGCCTGGAACCGGGACAGACCGTATGGCTACACCTTC. Its protein is CAWNRDRPYGYTF.

V and J are TRBV5-1 and TRBJ2-7; 11 nucleotides match TRBD1. CDR3 length: 14 residues. CDR1 and CDR2 (germline): SGHRS, YFSETQ. After removal of 4 bases from V and 2 bases from J, the junction contained 2 bases not matched to a gene. In nucleotides, the CDR3 is TGCGCCAGCAGCCAGGGACAGGGGGCCTACGAGCAGTACTTC. It codes for CASSQGQGAYEQYF.

The J gene is TRBJ2-6, the V gene TRBV2; D uncertain. The CDR3 totals 14 residues. Germline CDR1 reads SNHLY; CDR2 reads FYNNEI. Trimming left V 6 bases short and J 2 bases short, with 8 bases between. CDR3 DNA: TGTGCCAGCAGACGTGAGACTGGGGCCAACGTCCTGACTTTC. It translates to CASRRETGANVLTF.

The rearrangement uses TRBV4-1 and TRBJ1-1, with a tentative D call TRBD1 (5 bases). Trimming took off 4 bases at V and 3 bases at J, with 30 bases between the two ends. The CDR3 loop spans 20 amino acids. Germline CDR1 and CDR2: MGHRA and YSYEKL. The CDR3 loop reads CASSPRPQARVAPMHTEAFF. The CDR3, as DNA: TGCGCCAGCAGCCCCCGCCCCCAGGCCAGGGTGGCCCCAATGCACACTGAAGCTTTCTTT.